This entry lists 16 T cell receptor beta chains sequenced from one sample in a study of beta chain features in type 1 diabetes. Study-wide findings and caveats: TCRB CDR3 length was moderately but significantly reduced in all four CD4+ subsets of Type 1 diabetes patients.

Expressed TCRB transcripts were sequenced because the entire RNA isolate underwent reverse transcription. TCRdb's table, derived via immunoSEQ multiplex PCR, lists solely in-frame clones and lacks some. The data show about 240,000 clones, approximately 15% seen once. Their antigen targets remain unknown. Sequenced: naive CD4+ T cells from blood. These receptors came from a man aged 25-40 years with type 1 diabetes.

This clone has just a few counts. The chain combines TRBV15 with TRBJ1-2, with no clear D. The CDR3 is 13 amino acids. CDR1 is LNHNV, CDR2 YYDKDF, per germline (reference sequence). V was clipped by 4 bases and J by 2 bases, with 8 bases between them. In DNA form, the CDR3 reads TGTGCCACCAGCAACGACAAAAACTATGGCTACACCTTC. Translated, it gives CATSNDKNYGYTF.

The table lists this clone with a few counts. This sequence joins TRBV28 and TRBJ2-7, with TRBD1 matching over 9 bases. V dropped 6 bases and J dropped 3; count of bases not matched to a gene: 9. Germline-derived CDR1 and CDR2 are MDHEN and SYDVKM. This CDR3 is built from 15 residues. The CDR3 nucleotides are TGTGCCAGCAGCCCCGGGACAGGGTTTATCTACGAGCAGTACTTC. This gives the protein CASSPGTGFIYEQYF.

J is TRBJ1-6 and V is TRBV11-2; TRBD1 agrees at 7 bases. J was trimmed by 10 bases and V by 3 bases; bases with no gene match: 6. The CDR3 totals 14 residues. Germline CDR1 SGHAT, CDR2 FQNNGV. The CDR3 DNA is TGTGCCAGCAGCTTCGGACAGGCGTACTCACCCCTCCACTTT. This encodes CASSFGQAYSPLHF.

This clone has just a few counts. The sample carries other DNA sequences with the same CDR3. V gene TRBV5-1 combines with J gene TRBJ2-5; D not certain. Germline CDR1 and CDR2: SGHRS and YFSETQ. The V and J ends lost 2 bases and 5 bases respectively, with 4 bases between them. The CDR3 consists of 11 residues. The CDR3 nucleotides read TGCGCCAGCAGCTTATCGGAGACCCAGTACTTC. It yields the protein CASSLSETQYF.

The chain is built from TRBV5-4 and TRBJ1-1, with 8 bases that match TRBD1. Germline CDR1 reads SGHNT; CDR2 reads YYREEE (reference sequence). The CDR3 is 14 amino acids. V lost 2 bases and J lost 2; bases outside the gene matches: 2. DNA of the CDR3: TGTGCCAGCAGCTTTCAGGGGGCAAACACTGAAGCTTTCTTT. It yields the protein CASSFQGANTEAFF.

The V and J genes are TRBV4-1 and TRBJ2-1, with 8 bases identical to TRBD2. This CDR3 is 18 amino acids long. The ends lost 1 base at V and 0 bases at J; junction bases unmatched: 8. Germline V gives CDR1 MGHRA, CDR2 YSYEKL. The CDR3, as DNA: TGCGCCAGCAGCCAAGGACTCAGCGGGGGCAGCTCCTACAATGAGCAGTTCTTC. Protein sequence: CASSQGLSGGSSYNEQFF.

CDR3 sequence reads: CATSRDTGATNEKLFF. CDR3 DNA sequence: TGTGCCACCAGCAGAGATACGGGGGCAACTAATGAAAAACTGTTTTTT. The V call is TRBV15, the J call TRBJ1-4; possible D gene TRBD1, 5 bases. Germline V gene sequence: CDR1 LNHNV, CDR2 YYDKDF (reference sequence). V was pared by 0 bases and J by 0 bases, with 8 bases between. The CDR3 length is 16 residues.

The chain is built from TRBV5-1 and TRBJ2-7, with D possibly TRBD1 on 5 matching bases. V gave up 0 bases and J gave up 11 bases, with 12 bases separating them. CDR1 is SGHRS, CDR2 YFSETQ, per germline. CDR3 length equals 12 residues. The CDR3: CASSLEHRLEYF. CDR3 sequence (DNA): TGCGCCAGCAGCTTGGAGCACAGGCTCGAGTACTTC.

The rearrangement joins TRBV2 to TRBJ2-1; TRBD1 aligns across 11 bases. This CDR3 comprises 15 residues. V lost 4 bases, J lost 7 bases, and 6 bases stayed unmatched. Germline loops: CDR1 SNHLY, CDR2 FYNNEI. In DNA, the CDR3 is TGTGCCAGCAGTGGGGGGACAGGGGGAAGGAATGAGCAGTTCTTC. Its protein is CASSGGTGGRNEQFF.

On this clone: Other nucleotide sequences in the sample specify the same CDR3. The chain combines TRBV5-4 with TRBJ1-1; a possible D gene is TRBD1 (5 bases). V shed 0 bases and J shed 3 bases, with 6 bases lying between them. Germline lookup yields CDR1 SGHNT and CDR2 YYREEE (reference sequence). This CDR3 contains 13 residues. In DNA form, the CDR3 reads TGTGCCAGCAGCTTGGGGGGCGACACTGAAGCTTTCTTT. Its protein is CASSLGGDTEAFF.

J is TRBJ1-5 and V is TRBV6-5; D is perhaps TRBD1 (6 bases). CDR1 is MNHEY and CDR2 is SVGAGI in the germline V gene. Trimming pared 2 bases from V and 5 bases from J, leaving 16 bases between. This CDR3 region has 16 residues. CDR3 residues: CASSYAYREGDQPQHF. DNA of the CDR3: TGTGCCAGCAGTTACGCCTACAGGGAAGGGGATCAGCCCCAGCATTTT.

This clone was seen a few times. The V and J genes are TRBV7-2 and TRBJ1-4, with D possibly matching TRBD1 (5 bases). The V end lost 6 bases, the J end lost 0 bases, and 11 bases lay between the germline ends. CDR1 and CDR2 from the germline V gene are SGHTA and FQGNSA. The CDR3 length is 15 residues. The DNA for the CDR3 is TGTGCCAGCAGAGCCACAGGCGCAACTAATGAAAAACTGTTTTTT. Encoded protein: CASRATGATNEKLFF.

The rearrangement links TRBV11-3 to TRBJ2-7; 9 bases line up with TRBD2. The germline CDR1 and CDR2 sequences are SGHNT and YENEEA. The CDR3 covers 15 residues. With V trimmed by 1 base and J by 2 bases, 3 bases remained unmatched. Here the CDR3 DNA reads TGTGCCAGCAGCTTAGGGGAGCGGGGGGCCTACGAGCAGTACTTC. Translation gives CASSLGERGAYEQYF.

CDR3 region: CASSPVRELEQFF. CDR3 DNA: TGTGCCAGTAGTCCGGTCCGTGAGCTGGAGCAGTTCTTC. The chain joins TRBV19 to TRBJ2-1; no definite D call. Germline V gene lookup returns CDR1 LNHDA and CDR2 SQIVND (reference sequence). Trimming left V 5 bases short and J 10 bases short, with 15 bases between. There are 13 residues in the CDR3.

The rearrangement links TRBV6-5 to TRBJ1-2, with D perhaps TRBD1 (5 bases). V was pared by 2 bases and J by 4 bases, with 8 bases between. Germline V gene lookup returns CDR1 MNHEY and CDR2 SVGAGI. CDR3 length: 13 residues. The CDR3 reads CASSYGGGYGYTF. CDR3 nucleotides: TGTGCCAGCAGTTACGGGGGAGGCTATGGCTACACCTTC.

This chain joins TRBV5-1 and TRBJ2-1, with a possible D match to TRBD2 (7 bases). From germline, CDR1 is SGHRS and CDR2 YFSETQ. V dropped 3 bases and J dropped 5 bases, with 21 bases sitting between them. The CDR3 covers 17 residues. The CDR3 region is CASSSLTGGGRNNEQFF. The CDR3 bases are TGCGCCAGCAGCTCCTTAACTGGCGGGGGCCGTAACAATGAGCAGTTCTTC.